This entry lists 10 T cell receptor beta chains sequenced from one sample in a study of blood T cell repertoires in COVID-19. Data came from immunoSEQ multiplex PCR; TCRdb stores just in-frame clones and leaves some out. Of 60,000 to 85,000 clones in the sample, 65% to 90% were seen once. The source material was peripheral blood. The receptors shown here come from a human donor in a cohort sampled during active COVID-19.

This clone has just a few counts. The CDR3 region is CASSFLGQGDYGYTF. CDR3 coding DNA: TGTGCCAGCAGCTTCCTGGGACAGGGGGACTATGGCTACACCTTC. The chain is built from TRBV7-9 and TRBJ1-2; 11 bases agree with TRBD1. The J segment lost 3 bases and the V segment lost 3 bases, leaving 3 bases of the junction unmatched. The germline V gene has CDR1 SEHNR and CDR2 FQNEAQ (reference sequence). The CDR3 totals 15 residues.

The chain combines TRBV18 with TRBJ1-5; 8 bases map to TRBD1. Germline V CDR1 and CDR2: KGHSH, LQKENI. The J segment lost 2 bases and the V segment lost 3 bases, leaving 6 bases of the junction unmatched. The CDR3 consists of 16 residues. This chain's CDR3 is CASSPQGAGGNQPQHF. CDR3 bases: TGTGCCAGCTCACCTCAGGGGGCTGGGGGCAATCAGCCCCAGCATTTT.

This chain joins TRBV19 and TRBJ2-3; 8 nucleotides align to TRBD1. This CDR3 spans 14 amino acids. The germline V gene has CDR1 LNHDA and CDR2 SQIVND (reference sequence). V lost 4 bases to trimming and J lost 4 bases; unmatched junction nucleotides: 4. CDR3 protein: CASSRRDRPDTQYF. The CDR3 region has the DNA TGTGCCAGTAGTAGGAGGGACAGGCCAGATACGCAGTATTTT.

The chain uses TRBV6-5 and TRBJ1-2; TRBD1 agrees at 8 bases. This CDR3 is built from 14 residues. With V trimmed by 0 bases and J by 6 bases, 3 bases remained unmatched. Germline V lookup: CDR1 MNHEY, CDR2 SVGAGI. As DNA, the CDR3 is TGTGCCAGCAGTTACTCGAGACAGGGGCATGGCTACACCTTC. Protein product: CASSYSRQGHGYTF.

V and J are TRBV7-6 and TRBJ2-5; 9 bases are shared with TRBD2. Germline V gives CDR1 SGHVS, CDR2 FNYEAQ. V lost 5 bases and J lost 4; bases outside the gene matches: 14. CDR3 length equals 17 residues. The CDR3 DNA is TGTGCCAGCAGCCGGCGGGCGGGTCTGACTAGCGGAGAGACCCAGTACTTC. As protein: CASSRRAGLTSGETQYF. The variable domain in full, with the rest retrieved from reference TRBV7-6 and TRBJ2-5, is GAGVSQSPRYKVTKRGQDVALRCDPISGHVSLYWYRQALGQGPEFLTYFNYEAQQDKSGLPNDRFSAERPEGSISTLTIQRTEQRDSAMYRCASSRRAGLTSGETQYFGPGTRLLVL.

V gene TRBV27 combines with J gene TRBJ2-7; D might be TRBD1 (5 bases). Germline assignment: CDR1 MNHEY and CDR2 SMNVEV (reference sequence). Trimming took 5 bases from V and 6 from J, leaving 14 bases between them. CDR3 size: 13 residues. The CDR3 DNA sequence: TGTGCCAGCAGTGTGACAGTGTATGGCGAGCAGTACTTC. Translated: CASSVTVYGEQYF.

The chain recombines TRBV29-1 with TRBJ1-5; TRBD1 might be the D (5 bases). V was pared by 4 bases and J by 7 bases, with 14 bases between. Germline lookup yields CDR1 SQVTM and CDR2 ANQGSEA. This CDR3 spans 13 amino acids. CDR3: CSVGKEGRQPQHF. For the CDR3, the DNA is TGCAGCGTTGGAAAGGAGGGGCGACAGCCCCAGCATTTT.

This chain joins TRBV6-1 and TRBJ1-6; D perhaps matches TRBD1 (6 bases). CDR1 is MNHNS, CDR2 SASEGT, per germline. V was pared by 0 bases and J by 6 bases, with 6 bases between. This CDR3 comprises 14 residues. CDR3 region: CASSEAGGNSPLHF. CDR3 DNA: TGTGCCAGCAGTGAAGCAGGGGGTAATTCACCCCTCCACTTT.

The chain couples TRBV6-2 or TRBV6-3 to TRBJ2-1; D possibly corresponds to TRBD2 (6 bases). This CDR3 has 15 amino acids. The germline V gene encodes CDR1 MNHEY and CDR2 SVGEGT. V dropped 0 bases and J dropped 6 bases, with 12 bases sitting between them. The DNA of the CDR3 is TGTGCCAGCAGTTACTCGACACTAGCCGGCAATGAGCAGTTCTTC. It specifies CASSYSTLAGNEQFF.

V is TRBV28 and J is TRBJ1-6; 7 bases align to TRBD1. CDR3 length: 14 amino acids. Germline values: CDR1 MDHEN, CDR2 SYDVKM. Unmatched junction bases numbered 6, after V lost 5 bases and J lost 8 bases. The CDR3 protein is CASSPTGMHSPLHF. CDR3 in DNA: TGTGCCAGCAGTCCGACAGGGATGCATTCACCCCTCCACTTT. Combining the CDR3 with reference TRBV28 and TRBJ1-6 gives the whole variable domain DVKVTQSSRYLVKRTGEKVFLECVQDMDHENMFWYRQDPGLGLRLIYFSYDVKMKEKGDIPEGYSVSREKKERFSLILESASTNQTSMYLCASSPTGMHSPLHFGNGTRLTVT.